This T cell receptor (beta chain) is drawn from a study of shared clonotypes between healthy human individuals. About the study: Plates per donor: three CD4 naive, three CD4 memory, two CD8 naive, one CD8 memory. Study-wide findings and caveats: Researchers sampled blood only, noting tissue repertoires likely differ.

This CDR3 region has 13 residues. Germline V gene data show CDR1 as SGHNT and CDR2 as YYREEE (reference sequence). Deletions cut 0 bases from V and 0 bases from J, with 3 bases between. Data came from immunoSEQ multiplex PCR; TCRdb stores just in-frame clones and leaves some out. The sample lists 2.3 million or so clones, approximately 95% occurring once. Turning to this clone: Its specificity is unknown. A much more abundant neighbour one base away suggests this may be a read error.

CD45RA+ naive and CD45RA-negative memory subsets were separated from CD4+ cells. The TCR comes from a man younger than 35 in good health. Some clones in this sample may be carry-over from other donors' samples. The specimen was naive CD4+ T cells from PBMCs. Specified subset: CD45RA+ positively selected. The chain has TRBV5-4 and TRBJ1-1; D gene uncertain. The CDR3 nucleotides read TGTGCCAGCAGCTTGGGGGTGAACACTGAAGCTTTCTTT. Amino acid sequence: CASSLGVNTEAFF. Combining the CDR3 with reference TRBV5-4 and TRBJ1-1 gives the whole variable domain ETGVTQSPTHLIKTRGQQVTLRCSSQSGHNTVSWYQQALGQGPQFIFQYYREEENGRGNFPPRFSGLQFPNYSSELNVNALELDDSALYLCASSLGVNTEAFFGQGTRLTVV.